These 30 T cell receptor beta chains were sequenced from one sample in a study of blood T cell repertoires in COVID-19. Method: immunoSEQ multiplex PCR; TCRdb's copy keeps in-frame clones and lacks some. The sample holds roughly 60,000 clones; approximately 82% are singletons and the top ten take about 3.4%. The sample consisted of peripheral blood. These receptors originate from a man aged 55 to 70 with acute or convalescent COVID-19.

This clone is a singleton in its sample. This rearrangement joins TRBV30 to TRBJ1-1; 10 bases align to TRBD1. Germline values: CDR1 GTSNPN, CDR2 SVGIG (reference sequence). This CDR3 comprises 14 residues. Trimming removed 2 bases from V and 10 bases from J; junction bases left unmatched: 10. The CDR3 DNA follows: TGTGCCTGGAGTCCCCGACAGGGGGCCCCCGCAGCTTTCTTT. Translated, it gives CAWSPRQGAPAAFF.

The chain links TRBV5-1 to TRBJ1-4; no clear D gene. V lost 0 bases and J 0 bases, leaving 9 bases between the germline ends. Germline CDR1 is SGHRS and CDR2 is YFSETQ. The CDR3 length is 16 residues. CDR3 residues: CASSLGQSATNEKLFF. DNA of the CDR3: TGCGCCAGCAGCTTGGGGCAGTCTGCAACTAATGAAAAACTGTTTTTT.

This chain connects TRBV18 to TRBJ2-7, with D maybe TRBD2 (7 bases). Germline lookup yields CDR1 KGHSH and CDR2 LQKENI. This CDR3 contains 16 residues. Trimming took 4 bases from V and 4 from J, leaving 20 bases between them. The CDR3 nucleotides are TGTGCCAGCTCACAATCCCGGGGGGCTCAACCTTACGAGCAGTACTTC. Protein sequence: CASSQSRGAQPYEQYF.

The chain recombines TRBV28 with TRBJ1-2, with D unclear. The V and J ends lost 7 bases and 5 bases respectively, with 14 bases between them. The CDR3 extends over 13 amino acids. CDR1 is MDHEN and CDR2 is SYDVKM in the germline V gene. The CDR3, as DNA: TGTGCCAGCAAAGGGAGGGCGAGATATGGCTACACCTTC. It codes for CASKGRARYGYTF.

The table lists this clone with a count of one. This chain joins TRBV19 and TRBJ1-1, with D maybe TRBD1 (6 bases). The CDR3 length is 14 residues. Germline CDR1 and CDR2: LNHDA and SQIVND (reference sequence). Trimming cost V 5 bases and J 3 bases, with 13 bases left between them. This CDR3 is CASSRRGGDTEAFF. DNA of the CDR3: TGTGCCAGTAGTCGCAGGGGAGGGGACACTGAAGCTTTCTTT.

DNA for the CDR3: TGCGCCAGCAGCTTGGCCCAGGGGACACTTGGAAACACCATATATTTT. It yields the protein CASSLAQGTLGNTIYF. The V and J genes are TRBV5-1 and TRBJ1-3; a weak D match, TRBD1 (6 bases). CDR1 is SGHRS, CDR2 YFSETQ, per germline. CDR3 length equals 16 residues. Trimming removed 0 bases from V and 3 bases from J, with 13 bases in between.

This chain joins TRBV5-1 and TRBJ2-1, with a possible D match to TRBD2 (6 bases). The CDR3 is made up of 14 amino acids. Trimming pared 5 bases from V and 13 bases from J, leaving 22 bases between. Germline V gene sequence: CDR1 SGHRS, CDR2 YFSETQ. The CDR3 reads CASRVQFIRDSQFF. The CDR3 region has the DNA TGCGCCAGCAGGGTACAGTTTATCCGGGACTCCCAGTTCTTC.

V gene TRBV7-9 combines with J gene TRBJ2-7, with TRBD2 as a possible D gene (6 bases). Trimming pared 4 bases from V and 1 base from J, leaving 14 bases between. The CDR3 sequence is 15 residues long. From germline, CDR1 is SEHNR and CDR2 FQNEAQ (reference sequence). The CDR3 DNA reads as TGTGCCAGCAGCTCGGGGTGGGGGGAATCCTACGAGCAGTACTTC. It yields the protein CASSSGWGESYEQYF.

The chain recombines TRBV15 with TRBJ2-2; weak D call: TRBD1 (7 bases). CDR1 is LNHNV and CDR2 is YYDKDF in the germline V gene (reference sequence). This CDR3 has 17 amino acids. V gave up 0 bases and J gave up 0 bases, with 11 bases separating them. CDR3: CATSRDGGGANTGELFF. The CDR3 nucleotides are TGTGCCACCAGCAGAGATGGAGGGGGCGCGAACACCGGGGAGCTGTTTTTT.

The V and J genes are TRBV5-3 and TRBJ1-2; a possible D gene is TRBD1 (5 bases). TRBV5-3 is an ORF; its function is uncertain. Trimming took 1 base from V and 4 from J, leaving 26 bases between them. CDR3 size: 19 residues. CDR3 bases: TGTGCCAGAAGCTTGATCCGTTACGGACCAGGGCTGGTGGGCTATGGCTACACCTTC. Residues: CARSLIRYGPGLVGYGYTF.

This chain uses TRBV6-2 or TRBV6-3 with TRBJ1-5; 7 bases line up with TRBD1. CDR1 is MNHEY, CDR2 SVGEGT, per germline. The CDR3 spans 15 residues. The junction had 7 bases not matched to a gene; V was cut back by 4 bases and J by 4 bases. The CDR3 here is CASSFRDRFNQPQHF. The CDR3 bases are TGTGCCAGCAGTTTCAGGGACAGATTTAATCAGCCCCAGCATTTT.

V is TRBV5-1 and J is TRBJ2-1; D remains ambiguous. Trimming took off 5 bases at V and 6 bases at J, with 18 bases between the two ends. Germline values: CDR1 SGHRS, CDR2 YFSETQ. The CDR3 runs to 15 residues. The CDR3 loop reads CASSSNPGSPNEQFF. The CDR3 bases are TGCGCCAGCAGTTCCAACCCCGGTAGTCCCAATGAGCAGTTCTTC.

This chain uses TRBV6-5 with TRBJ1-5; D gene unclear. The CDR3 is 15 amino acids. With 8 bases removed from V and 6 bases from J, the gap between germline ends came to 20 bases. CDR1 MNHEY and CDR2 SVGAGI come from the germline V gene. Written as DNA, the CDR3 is TGTGCCAGCGACTTGGGCCGCGCAGAGGGTCAGCCCCAGCATTTT. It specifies CASDLGRAEGQPQHF.

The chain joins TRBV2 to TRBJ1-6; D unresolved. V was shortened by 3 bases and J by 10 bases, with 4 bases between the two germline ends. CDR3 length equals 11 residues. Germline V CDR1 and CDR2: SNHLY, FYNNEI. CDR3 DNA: TGTGCCAGCAGTGAGAGGTCACCCCTCCACTTT. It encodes CASSERSPLHF. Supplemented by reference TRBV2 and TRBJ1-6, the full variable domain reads EPEVTQTPSHQVTQMGQEVILRCVPISNHLYFYWYRQILGQKVEFLVSFYNNEISEKSEIFDDQFSVERPDGSNFTLKIRSTKLEDSAMYFCASSERSPLHFGNGTRLTVT.

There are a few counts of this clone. The CDR3 reads CSASFPTGTDWILGYTF. The CDR3 coding sequence is TGCAGTGCTAGTTTCCCGACCGGGACAGATTGGATCCTTGGCTACACCTTC. The V call is TRBV20-1, the J call TRBJ1-2; 7 nucleotides match TRBD1. The ends lost 3 bases at V and 7 bases at J; junction bases unmatched: 20. Germline lookup yields CDR1 DFQATT and CDR2 SNEGSKA (reference sequence). This CDR3 contains 17 residues.

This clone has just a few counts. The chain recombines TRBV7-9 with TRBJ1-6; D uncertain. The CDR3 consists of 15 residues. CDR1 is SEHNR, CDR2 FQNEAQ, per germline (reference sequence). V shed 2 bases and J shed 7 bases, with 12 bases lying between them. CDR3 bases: TGTGCCAGCAGCTTAAACCCGGGAGGGAATTCACCCCTCCACTTT. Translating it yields CASSLNPGGNSPLHF.

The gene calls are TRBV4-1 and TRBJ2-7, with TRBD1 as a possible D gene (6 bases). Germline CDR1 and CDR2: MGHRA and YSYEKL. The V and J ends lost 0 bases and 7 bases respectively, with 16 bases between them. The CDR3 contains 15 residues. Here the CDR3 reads CASSQEGSGVMEQYF. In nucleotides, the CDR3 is TGCGCCAGCAGCCAAGAGGGGTCAGGGGTAATGGAGCAGTACTTC.

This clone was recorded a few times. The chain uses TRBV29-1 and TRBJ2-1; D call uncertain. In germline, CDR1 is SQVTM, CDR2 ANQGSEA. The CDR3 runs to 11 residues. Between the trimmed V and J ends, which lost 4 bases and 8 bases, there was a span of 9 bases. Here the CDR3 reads CSVGLGDEQFF. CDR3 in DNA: TGCAGCGTTGGATTGGGCGATGAGCAGTTCTTC.

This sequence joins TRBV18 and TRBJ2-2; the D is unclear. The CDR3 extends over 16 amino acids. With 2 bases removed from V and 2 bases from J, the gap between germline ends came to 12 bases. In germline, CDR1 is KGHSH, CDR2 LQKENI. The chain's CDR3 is CASSPDMARNTGELFF. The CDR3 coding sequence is TGTGCCAGCTCACCAGATATGGCTAGAAACACCGGGGAGCTGTTTTTT.

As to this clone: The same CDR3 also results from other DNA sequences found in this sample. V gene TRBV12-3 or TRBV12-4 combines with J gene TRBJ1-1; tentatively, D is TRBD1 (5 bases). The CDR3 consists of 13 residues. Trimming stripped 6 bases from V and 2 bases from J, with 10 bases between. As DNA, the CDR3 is TGTGCCAGCAGCCTTCAGGGAAACACTGAAGCTTTCTTT. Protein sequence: CASSLQGNTEAFF.

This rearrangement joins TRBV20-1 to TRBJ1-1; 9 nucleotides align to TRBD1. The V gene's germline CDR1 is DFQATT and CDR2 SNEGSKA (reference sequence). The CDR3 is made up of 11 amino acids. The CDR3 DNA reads TGCAGGGTTGGACAGGGGACTGAAGCTTTCTTT. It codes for CRVGQGTEAFF.

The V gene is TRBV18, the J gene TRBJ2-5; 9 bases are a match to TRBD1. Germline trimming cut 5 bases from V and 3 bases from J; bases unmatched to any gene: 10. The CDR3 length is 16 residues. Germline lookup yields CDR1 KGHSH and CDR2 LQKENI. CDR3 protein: CASSSSYDRGKETQYF. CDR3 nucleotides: TGTGCCAGCTCATCTAGCTACGACAGGGGGAAAGAGACCCAGTACTTC.

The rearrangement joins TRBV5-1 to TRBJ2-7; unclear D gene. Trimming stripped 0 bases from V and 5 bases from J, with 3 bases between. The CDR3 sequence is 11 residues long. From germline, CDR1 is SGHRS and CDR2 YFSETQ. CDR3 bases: TGCGCCAGCAGCTTGGTCAACGAGCAGTACTTC. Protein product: CASSLVNEQYF.

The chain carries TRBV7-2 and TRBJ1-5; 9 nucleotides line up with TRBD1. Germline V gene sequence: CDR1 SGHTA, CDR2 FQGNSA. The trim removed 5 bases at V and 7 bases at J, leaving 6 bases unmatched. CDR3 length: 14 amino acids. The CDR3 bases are TGTGCCAGCAGCATAACAGGGGGCTGGCAGCCCCAGCATTTT. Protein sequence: CASSITGGWQPQHF.

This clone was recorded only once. CDR3 DNA: TGTGCCAGCAGTTTAGACAGGGAAGGGGAGCTGTTTTTT. This encodes CASSLDREGELFF. The V call is TRBV27, the J call TRBJ2-2; 7 bases agree with TRBD1. Trimming at V came to 2 bases and at J to 8 bases, leaving 2 bases not matched to a gene. The CDR3 has 13 residues. Germline V CDR1 and CDR2: MNHEY, SMNVEV (reference sequence).

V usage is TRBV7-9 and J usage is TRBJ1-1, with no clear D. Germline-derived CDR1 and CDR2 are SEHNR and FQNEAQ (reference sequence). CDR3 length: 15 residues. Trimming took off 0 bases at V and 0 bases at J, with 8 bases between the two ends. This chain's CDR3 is CASSLAGSMNTEAFF. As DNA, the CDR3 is TGTGCCAGCAGCTTAGCGGGGAGTATGAACACTGAAGCTTTCTTT.

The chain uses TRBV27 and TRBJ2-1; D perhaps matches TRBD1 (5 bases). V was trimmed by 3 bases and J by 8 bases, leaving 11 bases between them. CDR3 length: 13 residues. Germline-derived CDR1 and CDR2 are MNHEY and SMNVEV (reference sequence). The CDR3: CASSLVGRDEQFF. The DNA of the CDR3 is TGTGCCAGCAGTTTGGTGGGCAGGGATGAGCAGTTCTTC.

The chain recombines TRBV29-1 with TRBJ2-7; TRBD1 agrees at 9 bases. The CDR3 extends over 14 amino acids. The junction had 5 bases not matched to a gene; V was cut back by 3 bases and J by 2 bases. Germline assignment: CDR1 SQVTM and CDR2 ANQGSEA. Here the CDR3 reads CSVEGGQGTYEQYF. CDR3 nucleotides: TGCAGCGTTGAGGGGGGACAGGGAACCTACGAGCAGTACTTC.

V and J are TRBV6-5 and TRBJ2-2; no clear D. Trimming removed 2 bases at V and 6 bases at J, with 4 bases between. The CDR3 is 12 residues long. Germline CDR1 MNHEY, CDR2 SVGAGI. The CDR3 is CASSYPSGELFF. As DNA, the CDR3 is TGTGCCAGCAGTTACCCCTCCGGGGAGCTGTTTTTT.

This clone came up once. The CDR3 here is CASSEGQGDEQYF. CDR3 bases: TGTGCCAGCAGCGAGGGACAGGGCGACGAGCAGTACTTC. J is TRBJ2-7 and V is TRBV7-9; 9 positions agree with TRBD1. V dropped 5 bases and J dropped 5; count of bases not matched to a gene: 4. CDR1 and CDR2 (germline): SEHNR, FQNEAQ (reference sequence). This CDR3 region has 13 residues.